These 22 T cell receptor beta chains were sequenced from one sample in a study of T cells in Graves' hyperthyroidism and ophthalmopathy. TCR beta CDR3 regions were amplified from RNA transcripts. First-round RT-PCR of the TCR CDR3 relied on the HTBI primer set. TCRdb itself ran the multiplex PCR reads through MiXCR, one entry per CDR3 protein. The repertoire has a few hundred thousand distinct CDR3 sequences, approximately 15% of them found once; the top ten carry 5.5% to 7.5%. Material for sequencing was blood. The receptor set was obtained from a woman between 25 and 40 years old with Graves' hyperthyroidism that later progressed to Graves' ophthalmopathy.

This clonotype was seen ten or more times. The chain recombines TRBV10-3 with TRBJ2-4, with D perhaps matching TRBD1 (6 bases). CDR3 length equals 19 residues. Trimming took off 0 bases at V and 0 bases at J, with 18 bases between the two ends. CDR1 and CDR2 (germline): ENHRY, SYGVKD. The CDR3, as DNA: TGTGCCATCAGTGAGTCCCGGACAGTCAGTGTCGGAGCCAAAAACATTCAGTACTTC. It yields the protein CAISESRTVSVGAKNIQYF.

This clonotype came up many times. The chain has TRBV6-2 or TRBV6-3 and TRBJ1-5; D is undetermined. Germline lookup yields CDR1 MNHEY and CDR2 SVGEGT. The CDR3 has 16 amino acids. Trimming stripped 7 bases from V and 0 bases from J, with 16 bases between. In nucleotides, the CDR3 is TGTGCCAGCATTAAGACCGACTACTATAGCAATCAGCCCCAGCATTTT. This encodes CASIKTDYYSNQPQHF.

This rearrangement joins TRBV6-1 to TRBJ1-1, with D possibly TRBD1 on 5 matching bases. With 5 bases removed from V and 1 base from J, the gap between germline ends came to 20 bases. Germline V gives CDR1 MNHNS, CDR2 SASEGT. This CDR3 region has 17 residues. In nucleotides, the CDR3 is TGTGCCAGCAGTCGTTCACACTCTCAGGGCGCGAACACTGAAGCTTTCTTT. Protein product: CASSRSHSQGANTEAFF.

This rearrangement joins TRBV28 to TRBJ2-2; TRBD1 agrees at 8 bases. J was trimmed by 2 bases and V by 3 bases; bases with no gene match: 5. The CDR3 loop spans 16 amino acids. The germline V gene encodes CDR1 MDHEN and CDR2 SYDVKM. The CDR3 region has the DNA TGTGCCAGCAGTTTTAAAGGGACAGGTAACACCGGGGAGCTGTTTTTT. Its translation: CASSFKGTGNTGELFF.

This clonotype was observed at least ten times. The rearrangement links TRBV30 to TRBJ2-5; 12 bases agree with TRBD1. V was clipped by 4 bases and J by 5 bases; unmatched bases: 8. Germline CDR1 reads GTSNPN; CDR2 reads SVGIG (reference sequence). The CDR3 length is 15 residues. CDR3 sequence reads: CAWTRGTGGPETQYF. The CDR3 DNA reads TGTGCCTGGACCCGAGGGACAGGGGGCCCTGAGACCCAGTACTTC.

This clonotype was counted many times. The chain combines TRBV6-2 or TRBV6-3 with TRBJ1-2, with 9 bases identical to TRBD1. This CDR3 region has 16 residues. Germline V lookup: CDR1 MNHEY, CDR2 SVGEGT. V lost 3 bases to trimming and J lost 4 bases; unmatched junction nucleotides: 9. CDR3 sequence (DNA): TGTGCCAGCAGTTATTCCCACCCGACAGGGGGCTATGGCTACACCTTC. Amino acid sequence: CASSYSHPTGGYGYTF.

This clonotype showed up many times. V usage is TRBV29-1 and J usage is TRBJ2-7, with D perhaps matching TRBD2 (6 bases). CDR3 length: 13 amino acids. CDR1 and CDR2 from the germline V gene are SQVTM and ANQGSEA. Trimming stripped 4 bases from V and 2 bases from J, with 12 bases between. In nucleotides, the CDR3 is TGCAGCGTTGGAGGGACTCTCGCCTACGAGCAGTACTTC. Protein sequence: CSVGGTLAYEQYF.

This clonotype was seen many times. CDR3 DNA: TGTGCCAGCAGCCAAATCGACTTAGCGGGAGGGAAGGGCGATGAGCAGTTCTTC. Translated, it gives CASSQIDLAGGKGDEQFF. The chain joins TRBV11-2 to TRBJ2-1; 11 positions agree with TRBD2. This CDR3 comprises 18 residues. J lost 8 bases, V lost 5 bases, and 17 bases had no gene match. Germline-derived CDR1 and CDR2 are SGHAT and FQNNGV.

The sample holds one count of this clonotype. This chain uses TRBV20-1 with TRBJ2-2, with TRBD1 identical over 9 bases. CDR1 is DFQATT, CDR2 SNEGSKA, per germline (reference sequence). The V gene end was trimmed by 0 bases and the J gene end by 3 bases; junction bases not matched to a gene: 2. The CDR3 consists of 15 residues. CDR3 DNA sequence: TGCAGTGCTAGAGAGGGACAGGGATACACCGGGGAGCTGTTTTTT. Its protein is CSAREGQGYTGELFF.

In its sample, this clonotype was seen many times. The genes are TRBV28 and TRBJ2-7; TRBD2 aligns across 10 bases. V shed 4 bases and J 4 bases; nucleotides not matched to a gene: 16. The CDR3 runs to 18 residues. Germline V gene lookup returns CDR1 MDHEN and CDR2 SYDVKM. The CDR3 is CASSSGGVSGRARYEQYF. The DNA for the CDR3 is TGTGCCAGCAGTTCTGGGGGAGTAAGCGGGAGGGCCCGTTACGAGCAGTACTTC.

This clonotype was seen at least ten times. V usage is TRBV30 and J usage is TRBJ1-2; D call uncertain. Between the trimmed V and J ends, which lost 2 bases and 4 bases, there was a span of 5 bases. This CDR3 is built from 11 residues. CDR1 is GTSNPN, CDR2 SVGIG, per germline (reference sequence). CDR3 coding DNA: TGTGCCTGGAGTCCCACCTATGGCTACACCTTC. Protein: CAWSPTYGYTF.

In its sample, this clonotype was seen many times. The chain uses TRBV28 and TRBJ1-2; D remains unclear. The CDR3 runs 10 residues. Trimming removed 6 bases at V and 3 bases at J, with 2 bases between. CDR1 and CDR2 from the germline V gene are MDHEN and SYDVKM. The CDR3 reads CASSYYGYTF. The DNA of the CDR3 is TGTGCCAGCAGCTACTATGGCTACACCTTC.

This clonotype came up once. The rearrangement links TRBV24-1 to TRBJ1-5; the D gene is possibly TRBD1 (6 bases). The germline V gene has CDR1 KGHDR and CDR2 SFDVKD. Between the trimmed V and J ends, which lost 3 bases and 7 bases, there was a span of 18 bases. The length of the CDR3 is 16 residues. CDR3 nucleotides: TGTGCCACCAGTGATGCCGCAGGGGTCTTCGGACAGCCCCAGCATTTT. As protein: CATSDAAGVFGQPQHF.

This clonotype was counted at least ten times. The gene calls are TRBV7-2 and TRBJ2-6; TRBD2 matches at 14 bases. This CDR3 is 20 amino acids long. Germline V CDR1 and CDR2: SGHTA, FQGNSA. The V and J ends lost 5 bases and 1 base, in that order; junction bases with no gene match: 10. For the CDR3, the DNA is TGTGCCAGCAGCACGGGACTAGCGGGAGCTCTAAGGTCTGGGGCCAACGTCCTGACTTTC. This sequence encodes CASSTGLAGALRSGANVLTF.

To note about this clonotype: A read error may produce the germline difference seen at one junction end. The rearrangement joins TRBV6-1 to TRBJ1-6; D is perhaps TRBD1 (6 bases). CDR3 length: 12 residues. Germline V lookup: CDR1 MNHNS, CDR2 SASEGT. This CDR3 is CASSVLKGGVRF. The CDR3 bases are TGTGCCAGCAGTGTTTTAAAGGGGGGAGTCCGCTTT.

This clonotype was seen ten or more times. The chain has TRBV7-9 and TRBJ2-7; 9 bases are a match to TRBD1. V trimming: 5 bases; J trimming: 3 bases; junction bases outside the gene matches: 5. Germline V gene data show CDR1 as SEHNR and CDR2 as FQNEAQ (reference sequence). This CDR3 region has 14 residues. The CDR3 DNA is TGTGCCAGCAGCCGGACAGGGGAAGGCTACGAGCAGTACTTC. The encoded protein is CASSRTGEGYEQYF.

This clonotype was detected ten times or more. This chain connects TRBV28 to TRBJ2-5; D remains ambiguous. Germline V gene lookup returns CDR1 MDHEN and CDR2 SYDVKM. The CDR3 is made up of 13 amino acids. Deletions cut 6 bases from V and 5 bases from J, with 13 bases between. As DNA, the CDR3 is TGTGCCAGCAGCCTTAGAGGAAGTGAGACCCAGTACTTC. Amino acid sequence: CASSLRGSETQYF.

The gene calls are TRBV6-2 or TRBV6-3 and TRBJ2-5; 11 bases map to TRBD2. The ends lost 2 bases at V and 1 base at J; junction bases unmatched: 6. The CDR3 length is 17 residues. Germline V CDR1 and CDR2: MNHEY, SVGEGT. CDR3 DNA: TGTGCCAGCAGTTACAGGAGGACTAGCGGGTCCCAAGAGACCCAGTACTTC. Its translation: CASSYRRTSGSQETQYF.

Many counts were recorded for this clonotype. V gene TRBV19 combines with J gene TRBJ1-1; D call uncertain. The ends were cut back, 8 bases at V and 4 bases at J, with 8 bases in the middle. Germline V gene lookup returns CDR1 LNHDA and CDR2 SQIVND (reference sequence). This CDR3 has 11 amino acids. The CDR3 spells CASGASTEAFF. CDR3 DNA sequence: TGTGCCAGTGGAGCGAGCACTGAAGCTTTCTTT.

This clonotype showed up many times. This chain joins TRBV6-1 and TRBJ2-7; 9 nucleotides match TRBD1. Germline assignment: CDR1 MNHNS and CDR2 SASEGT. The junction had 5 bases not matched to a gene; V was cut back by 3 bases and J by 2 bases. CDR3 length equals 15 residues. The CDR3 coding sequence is TGTGCCAGCAGTGACCCGGGACAGGGCGCCTACGAGCAGTACTTC. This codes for CASSDPGQGAYEQYF.

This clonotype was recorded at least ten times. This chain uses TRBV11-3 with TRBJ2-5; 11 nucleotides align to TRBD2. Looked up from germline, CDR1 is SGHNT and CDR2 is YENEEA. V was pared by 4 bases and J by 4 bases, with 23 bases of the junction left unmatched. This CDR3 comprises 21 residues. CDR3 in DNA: TGTGCCAGCAGCTCTTACTGGCCCGGGACTAGCGGTGTACCTATACTAGAGACCCAGTACTTC. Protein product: CASSSYWPGTSGVPILETQYF.

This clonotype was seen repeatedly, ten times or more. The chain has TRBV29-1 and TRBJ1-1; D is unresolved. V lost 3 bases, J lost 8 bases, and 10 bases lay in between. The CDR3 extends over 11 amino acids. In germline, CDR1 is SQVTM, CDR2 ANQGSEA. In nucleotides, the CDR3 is TGCAGCGTTGATCGGGGTGGGGAAGCTTTCTTT. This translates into CSVDRGGEAFF.